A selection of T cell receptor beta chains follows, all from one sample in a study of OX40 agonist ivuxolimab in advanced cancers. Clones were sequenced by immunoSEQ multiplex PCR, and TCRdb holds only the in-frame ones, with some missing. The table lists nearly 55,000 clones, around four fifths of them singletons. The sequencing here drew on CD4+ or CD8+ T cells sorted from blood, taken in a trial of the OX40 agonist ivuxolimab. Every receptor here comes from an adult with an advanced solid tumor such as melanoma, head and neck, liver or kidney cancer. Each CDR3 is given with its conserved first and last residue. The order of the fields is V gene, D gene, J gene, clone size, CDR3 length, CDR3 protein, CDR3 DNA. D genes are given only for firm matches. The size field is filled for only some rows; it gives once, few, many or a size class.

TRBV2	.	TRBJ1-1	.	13	CASEGRGRTEAFF	TGTGCCAGCGAGGGGAGGGGCCGCACTGAAGCTTTCTTT
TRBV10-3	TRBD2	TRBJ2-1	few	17	CAISDRAGGRSYNEQFF	TGTGCCATCAGTGATCGAGCGGGAGGCAGATCTTACAATGAGCAGTTCTTC
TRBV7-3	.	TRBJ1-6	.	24	CASSLTTVKGGPLSPSRTYSPLHF	TGTGCCAGCAGCTTAACCACCGTCAAGGGGGGGCCTTTATCCCCGTCTAGAACGTATTCACCCCTCCACTTT
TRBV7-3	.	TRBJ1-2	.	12	CASSLRGYGYTF	TGTGCCAGCAGCTTAAGAGGTTATGGCTACACCTTC
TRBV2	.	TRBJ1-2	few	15	CASSEEGTRGDGYTF	TGTGCCAGCAGTGAAGAGGGGACACGGGGGGATGGCTACACCTTC
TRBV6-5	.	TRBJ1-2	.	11	CAISPGQGYTF	TGTGCCATCAGTCCCGGACAGGGCTACACCTTC
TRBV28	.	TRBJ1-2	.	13	CAARSGINYGYTF	TGTGCCGCCCGGTCAGGAATTAACTATGGCTACACCTTC
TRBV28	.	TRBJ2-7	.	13	CASSFGSTYEQYF	TGTGCCAGCAGTTTCGGATCGACCTACGAGCAGTACTTC
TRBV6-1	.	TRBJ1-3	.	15	CASSGGDIRGNTIYF	TGTGCCAGCAGTGGAGGGGATATCCGAGGAAACACCATATATTTT
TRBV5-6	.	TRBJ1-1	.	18	CASSLGLRGPPSNTEAFF	TGTGCCAGCAGCTTGGGCTTGCGGGGTCCCCCTTCCAACACTGAAGCTTTCTTT
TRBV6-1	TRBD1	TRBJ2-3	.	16	CASSEPRTGTTDTQYF	TGTGCCAGCAGTGAGCCCCGGACAGGGACCACAGATACGCAGTATTTT
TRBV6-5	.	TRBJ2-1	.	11	CASSRLNSEFF	TGTGCCAGCAGCCGACTAAATAGCGAATTCTTC
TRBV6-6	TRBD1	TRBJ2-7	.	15	CASSSNRQGAREQYF	TGTGCCAGCAGTTCAAACCGACAGGGGGCAAGGGAGCAGTACTTC
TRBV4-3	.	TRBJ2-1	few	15	CASTPGSGAYNEQFF	TGCGCCAGCACCCCGGGTAGCGGTGCCTACAATGAGCAGTTCTTC
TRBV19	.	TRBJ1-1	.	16	CASSIGGGKGVGEAFF	TGTGCCAGTAGTATAGGCGGAGGGAAGGGGGTCGGTGAAGCTTTCTTT
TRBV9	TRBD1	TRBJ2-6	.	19	CASSVASRQGRSGANVLTF	TGTGCCAGCAGCGTAGCCAGTAGACAGGGTCGCTCTGGGGCCAACGTCCTGACTTTC
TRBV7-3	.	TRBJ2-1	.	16	CASSLTLGGSYNEQFF	TGTGCCAGCAGCTTAACGCTGGGGGGCTCCTACAATGAGCAGTTCTTC
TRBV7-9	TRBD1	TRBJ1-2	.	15	CASSLAPGQTYGYTF	TGTGCCAGCAGCTTAGCCCCGGGACAGACCTATGGCTACACCTTC
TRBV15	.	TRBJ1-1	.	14	CATSRVGRDTEAFF	TGTGCCACCAGCAGAGTGGGCAGGGACACTGAAGCTTTCTTT
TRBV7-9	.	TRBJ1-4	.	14	CASSLGGTNEKLFF	TGTGCCAGCAGCTTAGGCGGAACTAATGAAAAACTGTTTTTT
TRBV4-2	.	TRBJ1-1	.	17	CASSHPGRRSANAEAFF	TGTGCCAGCAGCCACCCCGGAAGGCGGAGCGCGAACGCTGAAGCTTTCTTT
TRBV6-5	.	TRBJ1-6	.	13	CASGRDYNSPLHF	TGTGCCAGTGGTCGTGACTATAATTCACCCCTCCACTTT
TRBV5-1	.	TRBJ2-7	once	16	CASSLEAGGEAYEQYF	TGCGCCAGCAGCTTGGAGGCAGGGGGGGAAGCCTACGAGCAGTACTTC
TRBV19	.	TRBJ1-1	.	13	CASSIEGEAEAFF	TGTGCCAGTAGTATAGAAGGAGAGGCTGAAGCTTTCTTT
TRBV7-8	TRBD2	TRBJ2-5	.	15	CASSLGAGGWETQYF	TGTGCCAGCAGCTTAGGGGCGGGGGGATGGGAGACCCAGTACTTC
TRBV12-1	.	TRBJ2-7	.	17	CASPILSTQISSYEQYF	TGTGCCAGCCCTATACTCTCGACGCAGATATCCTCCTACGAGCAGTACTTC
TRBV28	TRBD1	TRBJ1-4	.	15	CASSFLTGVEEKLFF	TGTGCCAGCAGTTTCTTGACAGGGGTGGAGGAAAAACTGTTTTTT
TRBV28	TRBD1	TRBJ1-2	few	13	CASSSYRGQGYTF	TGTGCCAGCAGTTCGTACAGGGGGCAAGGCTACACCTTC
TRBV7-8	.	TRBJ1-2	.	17	CASSSRLQGTAGDGYTF	TGTGCCAGCAGCTCCCGACTACAGGGTACCGCCGGAGATGGCTACACCTTC
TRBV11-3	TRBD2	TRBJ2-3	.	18	CASSLQTRLAGDTDTQYF	TGTGCCAGCAGCTTACAAACCCGACTAGCGGGAGACACAGATACGCAGTATTTT
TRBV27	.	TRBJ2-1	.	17	CASSLTARRISYNEQFF	TGTGCCAGCAGTTTAACCGCCAGGCGGATCTCCTACAATGAGCAGTTCTTC
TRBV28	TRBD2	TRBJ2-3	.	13	CATWTSGTDTQYF	TGTGCCACCTGGACTAGCGGCACAGATACGCAGTATTTT
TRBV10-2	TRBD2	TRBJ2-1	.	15	CASRGSGYSYNEQFF	TGCGCCAGCAGAGGTAGCGGGTACTCCTACAATGAGCAGTTCTTC
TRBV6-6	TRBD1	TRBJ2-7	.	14	CASSPVDRPYEQYF	TGTGCCAGCAGTCCTGTGGACAGGCCCTACGAGCAGTACTTC
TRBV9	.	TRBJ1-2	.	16	CASSEGPGGVGYGYTF	TGTGCCAGCAGCGAGGGGCCCGGAGGGGTCGGCTATGGCTACACCTTC
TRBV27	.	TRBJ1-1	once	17	CASSAPPGNRARTEAFF	TGTGCCAGCAGTGCTCCCCCAGGTAACAGGGCGAGGACTGAAGCTTTCTTT
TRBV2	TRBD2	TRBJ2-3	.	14	CASWTSGSTDTQYF	TGTGCCAGTTGGACTAGCGGGAGCACAGATACGCAGTATTTT
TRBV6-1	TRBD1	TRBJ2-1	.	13	CASSPSRGNEQFF	TGTGCCAGCAGTCCCTCCAGGGGGAATGAGCAGTTCTTC
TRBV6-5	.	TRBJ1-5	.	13	CASSSGTRRPQHF	TGTGCCAGCAGTTCCGGGACTCGGAGGCCCCAGCATTTT
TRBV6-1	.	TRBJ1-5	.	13	CASSIDSNQPQHF	TGTGCCAGCAGTATAGATAGCAATCAGCCCCAGCATTTT
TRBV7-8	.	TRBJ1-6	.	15	CASSLAAGYNSPLHF	TGTGCCAGCAGCTTAGCAGCGGGGTATAATTCACCCCTCCACTTT
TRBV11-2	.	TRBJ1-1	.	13	CASSLIRAQEAFF	TGTGCCAGCAGCTTAATCCGGGCTCAGGAAGCTTTCTTT